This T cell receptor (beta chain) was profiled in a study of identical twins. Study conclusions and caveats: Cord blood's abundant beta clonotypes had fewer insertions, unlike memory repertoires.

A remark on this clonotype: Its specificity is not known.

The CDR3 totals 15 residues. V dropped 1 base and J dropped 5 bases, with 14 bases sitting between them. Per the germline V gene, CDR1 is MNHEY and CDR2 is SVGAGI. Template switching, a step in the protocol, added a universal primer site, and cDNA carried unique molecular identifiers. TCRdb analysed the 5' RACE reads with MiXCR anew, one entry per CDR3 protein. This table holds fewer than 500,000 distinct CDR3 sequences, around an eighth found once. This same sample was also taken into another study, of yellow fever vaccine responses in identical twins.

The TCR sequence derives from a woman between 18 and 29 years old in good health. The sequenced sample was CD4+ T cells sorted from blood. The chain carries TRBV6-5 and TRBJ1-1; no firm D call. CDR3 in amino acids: CASSYLMAGNTEAFF. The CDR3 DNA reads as TGTGCCAGCAGTTACTTAATGGCAGGAAATACTGAAGCTTTCTTT.